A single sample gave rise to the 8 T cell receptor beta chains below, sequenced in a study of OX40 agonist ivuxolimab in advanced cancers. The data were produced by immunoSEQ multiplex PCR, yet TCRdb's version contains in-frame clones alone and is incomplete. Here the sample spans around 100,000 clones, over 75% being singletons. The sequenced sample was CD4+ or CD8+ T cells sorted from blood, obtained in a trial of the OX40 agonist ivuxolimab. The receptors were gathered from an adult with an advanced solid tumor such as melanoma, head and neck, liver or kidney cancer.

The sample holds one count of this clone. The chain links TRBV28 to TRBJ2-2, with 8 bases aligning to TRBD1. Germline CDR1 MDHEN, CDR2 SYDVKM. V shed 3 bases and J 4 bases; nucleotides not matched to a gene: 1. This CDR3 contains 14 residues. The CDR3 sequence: CASSLTGVTGELFF. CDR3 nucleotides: TGTGCCAGCAGTTTGACAGGGGTCACCGGGGAGCTGTTTTTT.

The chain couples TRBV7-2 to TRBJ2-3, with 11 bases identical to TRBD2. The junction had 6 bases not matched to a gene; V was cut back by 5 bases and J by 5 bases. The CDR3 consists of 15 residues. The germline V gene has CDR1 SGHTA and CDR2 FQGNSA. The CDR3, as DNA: TGTGCCAGCAGCACTAGACTAGCGGGGATAGATACGCAGTATTTT. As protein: CASSTRLAGIDTQYF.

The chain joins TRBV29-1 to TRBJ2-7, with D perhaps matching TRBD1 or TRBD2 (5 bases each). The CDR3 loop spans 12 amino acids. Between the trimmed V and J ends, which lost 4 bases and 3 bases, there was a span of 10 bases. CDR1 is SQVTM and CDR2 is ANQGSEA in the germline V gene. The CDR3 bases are TGCAGCGTTGGGGACGGTTTCTACGAGCAGTACTTC. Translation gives CSVGDGFYEQYF.

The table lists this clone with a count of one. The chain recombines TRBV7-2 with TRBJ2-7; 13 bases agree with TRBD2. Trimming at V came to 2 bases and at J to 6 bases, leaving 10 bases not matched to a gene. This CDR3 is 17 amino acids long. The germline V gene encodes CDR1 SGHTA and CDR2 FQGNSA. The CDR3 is CASSLTTSGRATGEQYF. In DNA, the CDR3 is TGTGCCAGCAGCTTAACCACTAGCGGGAGGGCAACAGGCGAGCAGTACTTC.

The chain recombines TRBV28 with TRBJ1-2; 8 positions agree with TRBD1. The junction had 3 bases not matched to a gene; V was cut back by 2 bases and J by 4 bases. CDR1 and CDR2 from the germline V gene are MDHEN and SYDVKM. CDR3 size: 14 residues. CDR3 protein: CASSLQGALYGYTF. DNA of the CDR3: TGTGCCAGCAGTTTACAGGGGGCTCTCTATGGCTACACCTTC.

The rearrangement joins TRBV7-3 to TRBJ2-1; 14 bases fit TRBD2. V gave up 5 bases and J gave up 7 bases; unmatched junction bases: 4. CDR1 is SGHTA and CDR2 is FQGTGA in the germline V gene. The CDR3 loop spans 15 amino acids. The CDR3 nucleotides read TGTGCCAGCAGCCGGGGACTAGCGGGAGTTAATGAGCAGTTCTTC. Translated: CASSRGLAGVNEQFF. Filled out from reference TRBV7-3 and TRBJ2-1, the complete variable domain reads GAGVSQTPSNKVTEKGKYVELRCDPISGHTALYWYRQSLGQGPEFLIYFQGTGAADDSGLPNDRFFAVRPEGSVSTLKIQRTERGDSAVYLCASSRGLAGVNEQFFGPGTRLTVL.

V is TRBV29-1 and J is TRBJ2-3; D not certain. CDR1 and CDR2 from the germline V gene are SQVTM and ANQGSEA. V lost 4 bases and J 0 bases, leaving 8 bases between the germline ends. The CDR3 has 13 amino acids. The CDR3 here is CSVVVDSTDTQYF. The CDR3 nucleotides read TGCAGCGTTGTTGTGGACAGCACAGATACGCAGTATTTT.

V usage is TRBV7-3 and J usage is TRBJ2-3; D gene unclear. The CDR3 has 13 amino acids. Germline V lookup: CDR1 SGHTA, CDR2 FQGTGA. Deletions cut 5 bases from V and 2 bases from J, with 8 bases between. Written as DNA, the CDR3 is TGTGCCAGCAGCCCCCGAAACACAGATACGCAGTATTTT. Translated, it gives CASSPRNTDTQYF.